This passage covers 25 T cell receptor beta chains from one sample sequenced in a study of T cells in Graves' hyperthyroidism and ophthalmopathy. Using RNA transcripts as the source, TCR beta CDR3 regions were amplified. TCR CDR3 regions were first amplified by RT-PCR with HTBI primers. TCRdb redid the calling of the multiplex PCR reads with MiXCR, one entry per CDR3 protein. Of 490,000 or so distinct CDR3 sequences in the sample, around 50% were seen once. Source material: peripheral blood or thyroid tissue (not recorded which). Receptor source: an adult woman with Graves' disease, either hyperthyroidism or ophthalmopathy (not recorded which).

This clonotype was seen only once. The CDR3 here is CASSTRVLGADEKLFF. The CDR3 DNA is TGTGCCAGCAGCACCCGGGTCTTGGGGGCGGATGAAAAACTGTTTTTT. The J gene is TRBJ1-4, the V gene TRBV7-9, with D tentatively TRBD1 (6 bases). V was cut by 5 bases and J by 6 bases, with 19 bases left in between. The CDR3 sequence is 16 residues long. Germline-derived CDR1 and CDR2 are SEHNR and FQNEAQ (reference sequence).

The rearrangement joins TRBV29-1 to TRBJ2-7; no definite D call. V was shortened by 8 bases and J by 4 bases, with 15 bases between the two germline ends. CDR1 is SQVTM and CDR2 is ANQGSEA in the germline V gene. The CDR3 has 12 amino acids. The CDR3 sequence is CSLEGFVYEQYF. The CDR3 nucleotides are TGCAGCTTAGAAGGCTTCGTGTACGAGCAGTACTTC.

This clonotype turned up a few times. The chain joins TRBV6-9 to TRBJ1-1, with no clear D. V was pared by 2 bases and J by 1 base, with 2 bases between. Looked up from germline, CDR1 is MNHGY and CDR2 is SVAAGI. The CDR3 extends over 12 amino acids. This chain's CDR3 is CASSYRNTEAFF. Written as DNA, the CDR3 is TGTGCCAGCAGTTATAGGAACACTGAAGCTTTCTTT.

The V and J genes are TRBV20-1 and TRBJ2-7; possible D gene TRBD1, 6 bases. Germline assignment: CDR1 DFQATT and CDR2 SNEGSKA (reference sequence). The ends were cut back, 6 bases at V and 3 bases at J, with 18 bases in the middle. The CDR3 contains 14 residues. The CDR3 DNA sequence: TGCAGTGCCAGTCTTGGGGGCTCCCTCTACGAGCAGTACTTC. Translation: CSASLGGSLYEQYF.

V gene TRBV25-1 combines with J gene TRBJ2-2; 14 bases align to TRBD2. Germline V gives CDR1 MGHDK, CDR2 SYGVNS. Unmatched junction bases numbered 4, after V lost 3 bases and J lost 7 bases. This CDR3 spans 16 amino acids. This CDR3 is CASSDTGTSGSGELFF. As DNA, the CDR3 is TGTGCCAGCAGTGATACCGGGACTAGCGGGAGCGGGGAGCTGTTTTTT.

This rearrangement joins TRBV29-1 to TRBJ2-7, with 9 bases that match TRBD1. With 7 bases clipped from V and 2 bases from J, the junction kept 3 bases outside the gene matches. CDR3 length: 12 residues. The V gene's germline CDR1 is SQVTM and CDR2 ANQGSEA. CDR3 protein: CSARQGAYEQYF. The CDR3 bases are TGCAGCGCCCGACAGGGGGCCTACGAGCAGTACTTC.

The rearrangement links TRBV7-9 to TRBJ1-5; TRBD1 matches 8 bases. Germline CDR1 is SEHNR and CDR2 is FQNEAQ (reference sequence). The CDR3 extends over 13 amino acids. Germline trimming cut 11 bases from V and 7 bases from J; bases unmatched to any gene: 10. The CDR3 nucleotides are TGTGCCTCTCGATCGGACAGGGCCCAGCCCCAGCATTTT. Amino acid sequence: CASRSDRAQPQHF.

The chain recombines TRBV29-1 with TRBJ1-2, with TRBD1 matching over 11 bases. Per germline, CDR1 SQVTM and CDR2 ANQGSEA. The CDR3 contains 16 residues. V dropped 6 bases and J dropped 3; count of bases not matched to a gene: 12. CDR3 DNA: TGCAGCGTCCTCAGCCTAAGGGACAGGGGGGACTATGGCTACACCTTC. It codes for CSVLSLRDRGDYGYTF.

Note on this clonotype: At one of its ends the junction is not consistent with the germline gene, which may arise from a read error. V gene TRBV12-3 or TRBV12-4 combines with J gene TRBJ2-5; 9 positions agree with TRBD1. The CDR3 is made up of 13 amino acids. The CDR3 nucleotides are TGTGCCGGCAGTCAGGACAGGGGAGAGACCCAGTACTTC. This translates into CAGSQDRGETQYF.

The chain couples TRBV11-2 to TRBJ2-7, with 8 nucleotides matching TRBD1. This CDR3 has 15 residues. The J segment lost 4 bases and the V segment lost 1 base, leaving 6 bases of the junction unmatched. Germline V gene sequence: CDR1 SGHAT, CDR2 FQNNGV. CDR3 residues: CASSLVGDRMYEQYF. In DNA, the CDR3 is TGTGCCAGCAGCTTAGTTGGGGACAGGATGTACGAGCAGTACTTC. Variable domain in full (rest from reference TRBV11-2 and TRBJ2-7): EAGVAQSPRYKIIEKRQSVAFWCNPISGHATLYWYQQILGQGPKLLIQFQNNGVVDDSQLPKDRFSAERLKGVDSTLKIQPAKLEDSAVYLCASSLVGDRMYEQYFGPGTRLTVT.

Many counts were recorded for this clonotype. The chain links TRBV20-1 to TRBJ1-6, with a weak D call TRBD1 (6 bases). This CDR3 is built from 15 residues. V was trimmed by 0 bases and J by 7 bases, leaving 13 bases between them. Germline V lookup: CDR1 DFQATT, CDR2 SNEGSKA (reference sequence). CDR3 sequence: CSARDLDRLNSPLHF. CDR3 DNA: TGCAGTGCTAGAGATCTAGACAGGCTAAATTCACCCCTCCACTTT.

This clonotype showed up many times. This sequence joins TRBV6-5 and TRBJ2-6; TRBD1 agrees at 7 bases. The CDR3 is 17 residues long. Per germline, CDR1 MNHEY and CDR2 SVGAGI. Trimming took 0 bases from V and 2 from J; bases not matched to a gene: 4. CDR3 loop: CASSYSKTGTGANVLTF. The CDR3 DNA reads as TGTGCCAGCAGTTACTCGAAGACAGGGACTGGGGCCAACGTCCTGACTTTC.

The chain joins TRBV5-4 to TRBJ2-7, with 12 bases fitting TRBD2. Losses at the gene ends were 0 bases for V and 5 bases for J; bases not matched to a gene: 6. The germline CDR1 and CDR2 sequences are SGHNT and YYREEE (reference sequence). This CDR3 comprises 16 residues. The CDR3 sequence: CASSLVLAGGPNEQYF. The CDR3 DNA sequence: TGTGCCAGCAGCTTGGTACTAGCGGGAGGTCCTAACGAGCAGTACTTC.

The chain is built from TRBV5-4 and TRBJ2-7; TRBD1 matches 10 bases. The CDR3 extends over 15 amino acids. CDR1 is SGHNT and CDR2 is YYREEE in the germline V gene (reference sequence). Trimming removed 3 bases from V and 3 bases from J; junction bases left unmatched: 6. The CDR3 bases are TGTGCCAGCAGCTGGGGACAGGGGACTTTCTACGAGCAGTACTTC. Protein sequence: CASSWGQGTFYEQYF.

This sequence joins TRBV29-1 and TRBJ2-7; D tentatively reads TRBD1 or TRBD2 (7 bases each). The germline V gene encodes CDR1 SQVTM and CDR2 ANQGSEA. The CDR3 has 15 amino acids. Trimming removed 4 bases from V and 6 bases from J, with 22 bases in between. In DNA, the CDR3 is TGCAGCGTTGGGGGAGGGGGCGGCTTTGCCTCCGAGCAGTACTTC. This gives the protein CSVGGGGGFASEQYF.

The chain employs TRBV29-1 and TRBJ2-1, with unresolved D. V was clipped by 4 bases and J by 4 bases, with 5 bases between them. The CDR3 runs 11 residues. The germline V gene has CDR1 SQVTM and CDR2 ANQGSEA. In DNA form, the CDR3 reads TGCAGCGTTGTTCGATACAATGAGCAGTTCTTC. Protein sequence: CSVVRYNEQFF.

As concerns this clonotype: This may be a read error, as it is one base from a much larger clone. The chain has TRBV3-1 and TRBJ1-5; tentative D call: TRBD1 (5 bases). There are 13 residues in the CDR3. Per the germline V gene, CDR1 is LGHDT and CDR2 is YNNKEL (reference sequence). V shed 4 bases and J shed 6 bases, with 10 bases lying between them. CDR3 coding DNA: TGTGCCAGCAGCCGAGGCAGGGCTCAGCCCCAGCATTTT. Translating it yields CASSRGRAQPQHF.

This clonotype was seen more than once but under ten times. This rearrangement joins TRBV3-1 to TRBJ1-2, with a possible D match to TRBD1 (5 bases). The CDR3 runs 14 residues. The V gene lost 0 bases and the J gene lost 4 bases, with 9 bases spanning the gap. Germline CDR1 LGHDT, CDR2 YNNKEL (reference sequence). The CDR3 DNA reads TGTGCCAGCAGCCAAGATATGGGGGGCTATGGCTACACCTTC. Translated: CASSQDMGGYGYTF. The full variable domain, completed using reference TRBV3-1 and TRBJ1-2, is DTAVSQTPKYLVTQMGNDKSIKCEQNLGHDTMYWYKQDSKKFLKIMFSYNNKELIINETVPNRFSPKSPDKAHLNLHINSLELGDSAVYFCASSQDMGGYGYTFGSGTRLTVV.

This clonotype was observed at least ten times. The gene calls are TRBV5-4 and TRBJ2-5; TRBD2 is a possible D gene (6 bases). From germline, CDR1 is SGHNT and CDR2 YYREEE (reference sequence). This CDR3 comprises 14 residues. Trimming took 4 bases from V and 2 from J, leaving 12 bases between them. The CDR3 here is CASSPGELQETQYF. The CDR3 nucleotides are TGTGCCAGCAGCCCGGGAGAGCTACAAGAGACCCAGTACTTC.

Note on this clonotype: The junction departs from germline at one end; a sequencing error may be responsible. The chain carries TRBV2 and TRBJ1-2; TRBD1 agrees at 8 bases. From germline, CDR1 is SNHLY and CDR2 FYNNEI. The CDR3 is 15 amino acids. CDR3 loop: CASSAPLTGERGYTF. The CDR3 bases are TGCGCCAGCAGTGCCCCGTTGACAGGGGAACGAGGCTACACCTTC.

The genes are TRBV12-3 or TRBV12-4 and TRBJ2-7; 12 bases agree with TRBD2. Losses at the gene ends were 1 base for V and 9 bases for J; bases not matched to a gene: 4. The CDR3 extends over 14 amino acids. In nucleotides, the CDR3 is TGTGCCAGCAGTTTAGGACTAGCGGGAGTGGGGCAGTACTTC. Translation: CASSLGLAGVGQYF.

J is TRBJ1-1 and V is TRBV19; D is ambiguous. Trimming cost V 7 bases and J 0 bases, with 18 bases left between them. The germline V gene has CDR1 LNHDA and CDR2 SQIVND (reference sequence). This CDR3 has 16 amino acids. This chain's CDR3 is CASTPLSGQMNTEAFF. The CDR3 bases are TGTGCCAGTACCCCGCTATCGGGCCAGATGAACACTGAAGCTTTCTTT.

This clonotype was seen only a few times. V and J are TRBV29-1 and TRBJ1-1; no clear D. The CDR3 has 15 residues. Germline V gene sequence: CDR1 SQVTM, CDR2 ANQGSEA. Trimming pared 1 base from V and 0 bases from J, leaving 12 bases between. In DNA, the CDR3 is TGCAGCGTTGAAGGGGGAACAGTGATGAACACTGAAGCTTTCTTT. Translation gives CSVEGGTVMNTEAFF.

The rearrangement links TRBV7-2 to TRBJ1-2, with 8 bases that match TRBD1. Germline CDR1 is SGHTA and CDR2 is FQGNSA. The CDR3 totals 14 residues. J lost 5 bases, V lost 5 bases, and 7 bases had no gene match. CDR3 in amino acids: CASSQGAGGYGYTF. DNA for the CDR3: TGTGCCAGCAGCCAGGGGGCAGGAGGATATGGCTACACCTTC.

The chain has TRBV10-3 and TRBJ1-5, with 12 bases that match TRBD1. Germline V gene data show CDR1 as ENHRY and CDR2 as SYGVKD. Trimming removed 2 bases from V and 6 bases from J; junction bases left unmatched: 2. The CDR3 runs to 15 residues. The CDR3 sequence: CAISEGDRGRQPQHF. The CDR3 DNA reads TGTGCCATCAGTGAGGGGGACAGGGGGCGTCAGCCCCAGCATTTT.